The 2 T cell receptor beta chains listed next were all sequenced from one sample in a study of cytomegalovirus exposure and HLA in healthy donors. Primers included in the PCR were 60 Vbeta and 13 Jbeta primers. Measured with immunoSEQ multiplex PCR; TCRdb has only the in-frame clones, and not every one. The sample holds about 78,000 clones, about four fifths seen once. Sequencing input: PBMCs. Receptors were obtained from a man aged 45 to 65 in good health and CMV-seropositive.

The CDR3 reads CASSLRRDSREQYF. The CDR3 nucleotides are TGTGCCAGCAGTTTAAGGAGGGATTCTAGGGAGCAGTACTTC. This chain uses TRBV27 with TRBJ2-7, with D possibly being TRBD2 (6 bases). CDR3 length: 14 residues. V dropped 2 bases and J dropped 7 bases, with 15 bases sitting between them. Germline V gene sequence: CDR1 MNHEY, CDR2 SMNVEV (reference sequence).

The chain is built from TRBV7-2 and TRBJ2-2; 13 positions agree with TRBD2. Trimming at V came to 5 bases and at J to 3 bases, leaving 3 bases not matched to a gene. Germline V gives CDR1 SGHTA, CDR2 FQGNSA. This CDR3 is built from 16 residues. For the CDR3, the DNA is TGTGCCAGCAGCCGAACTAGCGGGAGGGACACCGGGGAGCTGTTTTTT. This codes for CASSRTSGRDTGELFF.